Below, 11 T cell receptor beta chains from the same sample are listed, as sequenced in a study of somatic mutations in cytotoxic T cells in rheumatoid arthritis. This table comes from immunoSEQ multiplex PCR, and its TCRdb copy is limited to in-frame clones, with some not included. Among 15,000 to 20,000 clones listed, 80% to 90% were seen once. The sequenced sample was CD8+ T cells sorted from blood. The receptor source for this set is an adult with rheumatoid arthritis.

The CDR3 bases are TGTGCCAGCAGCCATGAAGGACAGGACAATCAGCCCCAGCATTTT. Amino acids: CASSHEGQDNQPQHF. The V call is TRBV4-2, the J call TRBJ1-5; the match to TRBD1 covers 7 bases. The CDR3 sequence is 15 residues long. V dropped 3 bases and J dropped 3; count of bases not matched to a gene: 5. Germline V CDR1 and CDR2: LGHNA, YNFKEQ.

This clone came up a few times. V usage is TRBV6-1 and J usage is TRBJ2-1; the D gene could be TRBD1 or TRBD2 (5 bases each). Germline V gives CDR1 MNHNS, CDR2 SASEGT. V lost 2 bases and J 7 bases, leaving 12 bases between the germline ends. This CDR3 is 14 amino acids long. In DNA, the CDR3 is TGTGCCAGCAGTGAACGTACCGAGGGGAATGAGCAGTTCTTC. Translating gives CASSERTEGNEQFF.

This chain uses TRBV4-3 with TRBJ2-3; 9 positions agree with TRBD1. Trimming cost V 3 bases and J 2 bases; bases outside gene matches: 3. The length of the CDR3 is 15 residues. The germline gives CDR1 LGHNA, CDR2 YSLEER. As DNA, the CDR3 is TGCGCCAGCAGCCAGGGACAGGGACACACAGATACGCAGTATTTT. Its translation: CASSQGQGHTDTQYF.

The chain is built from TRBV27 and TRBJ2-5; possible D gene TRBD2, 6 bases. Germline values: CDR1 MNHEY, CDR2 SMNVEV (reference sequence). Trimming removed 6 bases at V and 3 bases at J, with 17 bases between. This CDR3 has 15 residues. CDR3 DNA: TGTGCCAGCAGGACCTCTAGGGCTAGCGAAGAGACCCAGTACTTC. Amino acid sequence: CASRTSRASEETQYF.

For the CDR3, the DNA is TGTGCCAGTAGTATTGGGAACTTACAAGAGACCCAGTACTTC. Translated, it gives CASSIGNLQETQYF. This chain joins TRBV19 and TRBJ2-5; the D is unclear. Germline V gene sequence: CDR1 LNHDA, CDR2 SQIVND (reference sequence). This CDR3 is built from 14 residues. Deletions cut 3 bases from V and 2 bases from J, with 10 bases between.

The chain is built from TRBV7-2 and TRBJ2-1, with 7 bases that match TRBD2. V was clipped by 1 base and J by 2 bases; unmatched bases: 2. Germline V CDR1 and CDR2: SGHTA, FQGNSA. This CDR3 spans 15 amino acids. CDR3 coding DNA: TGTGCCAGCAGCTTAGAGACTAGCACCTACAATGAGCAGTTCTTC. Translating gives CASSLETSTYNEQFF. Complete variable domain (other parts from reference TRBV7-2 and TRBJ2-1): GAGVSQSPSNKVTEKGKDVELRCDPISGHTALYWYRQSLGQGLEFLIYFQGNSAPDKSGLPSDRFSAERTGGSVSTLTIQRTQQEDSAVYLCASSLETSTYNEQFFGPGTRLTVL.

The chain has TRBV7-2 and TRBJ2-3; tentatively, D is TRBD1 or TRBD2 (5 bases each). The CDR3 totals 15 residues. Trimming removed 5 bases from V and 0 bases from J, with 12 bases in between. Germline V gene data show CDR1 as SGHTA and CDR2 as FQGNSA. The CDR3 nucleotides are TGTGCCAGCAGCGAGGGGACGTATAGCACAGATACGCAGTATTTT. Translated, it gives CASSEGTYSTDTQYF.

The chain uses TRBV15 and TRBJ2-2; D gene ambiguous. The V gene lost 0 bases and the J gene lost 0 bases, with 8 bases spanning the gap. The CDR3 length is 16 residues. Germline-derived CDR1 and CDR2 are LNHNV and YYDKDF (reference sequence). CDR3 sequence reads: CATSREGFTNTGELFF. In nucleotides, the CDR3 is TGTGCCACCAGCAGAGAAGGATTTACGAACACCGGGGAGCTGTTTTTT.

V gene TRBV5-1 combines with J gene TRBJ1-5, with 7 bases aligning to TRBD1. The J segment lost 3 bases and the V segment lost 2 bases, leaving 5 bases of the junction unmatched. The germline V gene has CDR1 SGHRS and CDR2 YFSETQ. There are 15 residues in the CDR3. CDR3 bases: TGCGCCAGCAGCTTCAGGGGGGAGATCAATCAGCCCCAGCATTTT. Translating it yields CASSFRGEINQPQHF.

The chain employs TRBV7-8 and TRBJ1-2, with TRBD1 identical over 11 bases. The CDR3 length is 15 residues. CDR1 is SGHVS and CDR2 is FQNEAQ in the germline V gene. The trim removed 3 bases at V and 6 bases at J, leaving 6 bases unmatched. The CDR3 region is CASSLWTGGRNGYTF. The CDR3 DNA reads TGTGCCAGCAGCTTGTGGACAGGGGGCAGGAATGGCTACACCTTC. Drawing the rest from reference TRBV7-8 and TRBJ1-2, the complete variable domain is GAGVSQSPRYKVAKRGQDVALRCDPISGHVSLFWYQQALGQGPEFLTYFQNEAQLDKSGLPSDRFFAERPEGSVSTLKIQRTQQEDSAVYLCASSLWTGGRNGYTFGSGTRLTVV.

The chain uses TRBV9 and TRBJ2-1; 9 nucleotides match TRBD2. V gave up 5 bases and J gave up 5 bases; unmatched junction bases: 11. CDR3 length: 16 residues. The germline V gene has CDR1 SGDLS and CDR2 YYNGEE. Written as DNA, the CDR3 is TGTGCCAGCAGTTCTCCCCTAGCGGGGCAAGACAATGAGCAGTTCTTC. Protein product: CASSSPLAGQDNEQFF.